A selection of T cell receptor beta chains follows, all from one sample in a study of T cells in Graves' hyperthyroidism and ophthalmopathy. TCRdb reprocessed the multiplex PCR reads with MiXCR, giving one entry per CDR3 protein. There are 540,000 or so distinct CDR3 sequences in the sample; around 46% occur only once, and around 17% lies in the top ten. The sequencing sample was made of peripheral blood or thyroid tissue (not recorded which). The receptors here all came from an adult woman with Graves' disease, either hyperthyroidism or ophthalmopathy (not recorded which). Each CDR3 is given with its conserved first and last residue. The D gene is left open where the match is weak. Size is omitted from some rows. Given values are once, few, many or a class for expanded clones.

CDR3aa: CASSDIKSNQPQHF; CDR3nt: TGTGCCAGCAGCGACATAAAAAGCAATCAGCCCCAGCATTTT; j_gene: TRBJ1-5; abundance: many; v_gene: TRBV11-2; d_gene: -
CDR3aa: CAIGQTYEQYF; CDR3nt: TGTGCCATCGGGCAGACCTACGAGCAGTACTTC; j_gene: TRBJ2-7; abundance: many; v_gene: TRBV10-3; d_gene: -
CDR3aa: CASSVDGSGAFF; CDR3nt: TGTGCCAGCAGCGTAGATGGGTCAGGGGCTTTCTTT; j_gene: TRBJ1-1; abundance: -; v_gene: TRBV9; d_gene: -
CDR3aa: CATSRQVNTEAFF; CDR3nt: TGTGCCACCAGCAGACAGGTTAACACTGAAGCTTTCTTT; j_gene: TRBJ1-1; abundance: few; v_gene: TRBV15; d_gene: -
CDR3aa: CASSVDRGSQPQHF; CDR3nt: TGCGCCAGCAGCGTAGACAGGGGCTCTCAGCCCCAGCATTTT; j_gene: TRBJ1-5; abundance: -; v_gene: TRBV5-1; d_gene: TRBD1
CDR3aa: CASTQWGQGAIGNTIYF; CDR3nt: TGTGCCAGCACTCAATGGGGACAGGGGGCGATAGGAAACACCATATATTTT; j_gene: TRBJ1-3; abundance: few; v_gene: TRBV28; d_gene: TRBD1
CDR3aa: CASSTGPLREQYF; CDR3nt: TGTGCCAGCAGCACGGGACCGCTCCGCGAGCAGTACTTC; j_gene: TRBJ2-7; abundance: -; v_gene: TRBV7-3; d_gene: -
CDR3aa: CAISESRAGKGRRTQYF; CDR3nt: TGTGCCATCAGTGAGTCGAGAGCGGGTAAAGGTCGGCGGACCCAGTACTTC; j_gene: TRBJ2-5; abundance: -; v_gene: TRBV10-3; d_gene: -
CDR3aa: CASSIGRSSYEQYF; CDR3nt: TGTGCCAGTAGTATAGGCAGGTCATCCTACGAGCAGTACTTC; j_gene: TRBJ2-7; abundance: few; v_gene: TRBV7-2; d_gene: -
CDR3aa: CASSSDVLPLFF; CDR3nt: TGTGCCAGCAGCTCGGACGTCTTACCACTGTTTTTT; j_gene: TRBJ2-2; abundance: -; v_gene: TRBV7-2; d_gene: -
CDR3aa: CSVATGSGAQPQHF; CDR3nt: TGCAGCGTTGCCACAGGGAGTGGGGCTCAGCCCCAGCATTTT; j_gene: TRBJ1-5; abundance: -; v_gene: TRBV29-1; d_gene: -
CDR3aa: CASSLYRASGPGEQYF; CDR3nt: TGTGCCAGCAGTTTATATCGTGCTAGCGGCCCGGGGGAGCAGTACTTC; j_gene: TRBJ2-7; abundance: -; v_gene: TRBV11-1; d_gene: TRBD2
CDR3aa: CASSLDKTYYGYTF; CDR3nt: TGCGCCAGCAGCCTGGACAAGACCTACTATGGCTACACCTTC; j_gene: TRBJ1-2; abundance: many; v_gene: TRBV5-1; d_gene: -
CDR3aa: CASTPGTESRVYGYTF; CDR3nt: TGCGCCAGCACTCCCGGGACGGAATCACGCGTTTATGGCTACACCTTC; j_gene: TRBJ1-2; abundance: many; v_gene: TRBV4-1; d_gene: -
CDR3aa: CASSGHRATTNEKLFF; CDR3nt: TGTGCCAGCAGCGGACACAGGGCTACAACTAATGAAAAACTGTTTTTT; j_gene: TRBJ1-4; abundance: many; v_gene: TRBV7-3; d_gene: -
CDR3aa: CASSSRQGGISGNTIYF; CDR3nt: TGTGCCAGCAGCTCTAGACAGGGGGGGATCTCTGGAAACACCATATATTTT; j_gene: TRBJ1-3; abundance: -; v_gene: TRBV7-2; d_gene: TRBD1
CDR3aa: CASSFRGGAAETQYF; CDR3nt: TGTGCCAGCAGTTTTAGGGGGGGAGCTGCCGAGACCCAGTACTTC; j_gene: TRBJ2-5; abundance: -; v_gene: TRBV12-3/TRBV12-4; d_gene: -
CDR3aa: CASSGSDRGTEAFF; CDR3nt: TGTGCCAGCAGTGGATCGGACCGGGGCACTGAAGCTTTCTTT; j_gene: TRBJ1-1; abundance: many; v_gene: TRBV6-5; d_gene: -
CDR3aa: CAISVGTSKDEQFF; CDR3nt: TGTGCCATCAGTGTTGGAACTAGCAAGGATGAGCAGTTCTTC; j_gene: TRBJ2-1; abundance: -; v_gene: TRBV10-3; d_gene: -
CDR3aa: CASSQPGTGASPLHF; CDR3nt: TGTGCCAGCAGTCAGCCCGGGACAGGGGCATCACCCCTCCACTTT; j_gene: TRBJ1-6; abundance: -; v_gene: TRBV11-3; d_gene: TRBD1
CDR3aa: CASSNQMNTEAFF; CDR3nt: TGTGCCAGCAGTAATCAAATGAACACTGAAGCTTTCTTT; j_gene: TRBJ1-1; abundance: -; v_gene: TRBV3-1; d_gene: -
CDR3aa: CASSFSLNQPQHF; CDR3nt: TGTGCCAGCAGCTTCAGTCTTAATCAGCCCCAGCATTTT; j_gene: TRBJ1-5; abundance: many; v_gene: TRBV27; d_gene: -
CDR3aa: CASSVPQGYTEAF; CDR3nt: TGTGCCAGCAGCGTGCCCCAGGGTTATACTGAAGCTTTC; j_gene: TRBJ2-6; abundance: -; v_gene: TRBV5-8; d_gene: -
CDR3aa: CATGQNTEAFF; CDR3nt: TGTGCCACCGGACAGAACACTGAAGCTTTCTTT; j_gene: TRBJ1-1; abundance: many; v_gene: TRBV27; d_gene: -
CDR3aa: CASQRESTGGQFF; CDR3nt: TGTGCCTCCCAGCGCGAGTCGACAGGGGGCCAGTTCTTC; j_gene: TRBJ2-1; abundance: -; v_gene: TRBV10-3; d_gene: TRBD1
CDR3aa: CASSETVGRISGNTIYF; CDR3nt: TGTGCCAGCAGCGAAACAGTGGGACGGATCTCTGGAAACACCATATATTTT; j_gene: TRBJ1-3; abundance: many; v_gene: TRBV12-3/TRBV12-4; d_gene: -
CDR3aa: CSAREGGNYGYTF; CDR3nt: TGCAGTGCTAGAGAGGGCGGGAACTATGGCTACACCTTC; j_gene: TRBJ1-2; abundance: many; v_gene: TRBV20-1; d_gene: -
CDR3aa: CSVVGQGRDTEAFF; CDR3nt: TGCAGCGTTGTGGGACAGGGCCGTGACACTGAAGCTTTCTTT; j_gene: TRBJ1-1; abundance: -; v_gene: TRBV29-1; d_gene: TRBD1
CDR3aa: CASSPGRLGSSNQPQHF; CDR3nt: TGTGCCAGCAGTCCTGGCCGTTTGGGGAGTAGCAATCAGCCCCAGCATTTT; j_gene: TRBJ1-5; abundance: many; v_gene: TRBV12-3/TRBV12-4; d_gene: -
CDR3aa: CASTLWNTEAFF; CDR3nt: TGTGCCAGCACCTTGTGGAACACTGAAGCTTTCTTT; j_gene: TRBJ1-1; abundance: few; v_gene: TRBV28; d_gene: -
CDR3aa: CSASNTVSNQPQHF; CDR3nt: TGCAGTGCTAGCAACACGGTGAGCAATCAGCCCCAGCATTTT; j_gene: TRBJ1-5; abundance: -; v_gene: TRBV20-1; d_gene: -
CDR3aa: CASSVEETDHQPQHF; CDR3nt: TGTGCCAGCAGCGTAGAAGAGACAGACCATCAGCCCCAGCATTTT; j_gene: TRBJ1-5; abundance: many; v_gene: TRBV9; d_gene: -
CDR3aa: CASSAGGKAFF; CDR3nt: TGTGCCAGCAGCGCGGGAGGCAAAGCTTTCTTT; j_gene: TRBJ1-1; abundance: -; v_gene: TRBV12-3/TRBV12-4; d_gene: -
CDR3aa: CSARFLGSVSEKLFF; CDR3nt: TGCAGTGCTAGATTTTTGGGATCGGTTAGTGAAAAACTGTTTTTT; j_gene: TRBJ1-4; abundance: -; v_gene: TRBV20-1; d_gene: -
CDR3aa: CASSRGVLGYEQYF; CDR3nt: TGTGCCAGCAGTCGGGGGGTATTAGGTTACGAGCAGTACTTC; j_gene: TRBJ2-7; abundance: -; v_gene: TRBV7-2; d_gene: TRBD2
CDR3aa: CASSLDRGANYGYTF; CDR3nt: TGTGCCAGCAGCTTAGACAGGGGGGCCAACTATGGCTACACCTTC; j_gene: TRBJ1-2; abundance: -; v_gene: TRBV7-3; d_gene: TRBD1
CDR3aa: CSVASSGSNTEAFF; CDR3nt: TGCAGCGTCGCCAGCAGCGGCTCCAACACTGAAGCTTTCTTT; j_gene: TRBJ1-1; abundance: -; v_gene: TRBV29-1; d_gene: -
CDR3aa: CASSLGGLLHF; CDR3nt: TGTGCCAGCAGCTTAGGGGGACTCCTCCACTTT; j_gene: TRBJ1-6; abundance: -; v_gene: TRBV7-2; d_gene: -
CDR3aa: CASSIQGQGNSPLHF; CDR3nt: TGTGCCAGTAGTATCCAGGGACAGGGGAATTCACCCCTCCACTTT; j_gene: TRBJ1-6; abundance: -; v_gene: TRBV19; d_gene: TRBD1
CDR3aa: CAISERPGTGVEAFF; CDR3nt: TGTGCCATCAGTGAGAGGCCCGGGACAGGAGTTGAAGCTTTCTTT; j_gene: TRBJ1-1; abundance: -; v_gene: TRBV10-3; d_gene: TRBD1
CDR3aa: CASSYGEGGQPQHF; CDR3nt: TGTGCCAGCAGCTACGGGGAGGGTGGTCAGCCCCAGCATTTT; j_gene: TRBJ1-5; abundance: -; v_gene: TRBV7-2; d_gene: -
CDR3aa: CASSASPWKYTEAFF; CDR3nt: TGTGCCAGCTCGGCCTCCCCTTGGAAATACACTGAAGCTTTCTTT; j_gene: TRBJ1-1; abundance: many; v_gene: TRBV6-5; d_gene: -
CDR3aa: CSASPGQGSTGELFF; CDR3nt: TGCAGTGCTAGTCCGGGACAGGGGTCCACCGGGGAGCTGTTTTTT; j_gene: TRBJ2-2; abundance: once; v_gene: TRBV20-1; d_gene: TRBD1
CDR3aa: CSARDAAAYGYTF; CDR3nt: TGCAGTGCGAGGGACGCAGCGGCCTATGGCTACACCTTC; j_gene: TRBJ1-2; abundance: once; v_gene: TRBV20-1; d_gene: -
CDR3aa: CASSTGLAGERQKQYF; CDR3nt: TGCGCCAGCAGCACCGGACTAGCGGGAGAACGTCAGAAGCAGTACTTC; j_gene: TRBJ2-7; abundance: -; v_gene: TRBV5-1; d_gene: TRBD2
CDR3aa: CASRSYSGSLLEQYF; CDR3nt: TGCGCCAGCAGGTCCTATAGCGGGAGCCTTCTCGAGCAGTACTTC; j_gene: TRBJ2-7; abundance: -; v_gene: TRBV5-1; d_gene: TRBD2
CDR3aa: CASTQAGTGVGCTF; CDR3nt: TGTGCCAGCACCCAAGCGGGGACAGGGGTTGGCTGCACCTTC; j_gene: TRBJ1-2; abundance: -; v_gene: TRBV7-9; d_gene: TRBD1
CDR3aa: CASSLMTRQETQYF; CDR3nt: TGTGCCAGCAGCTTGATGACCAGGCAAGAGACCCAGTACTTC; j_gene: TRBJ2-5; abundance: -; v_gene: TRBV7-9; d_gene: -
CDR3aa: CASSYPGGTTLFEQYF; CDR3nt: TGTGCCAGCAGCTACCCAGGCGGGACTACCCTTTTTGAGCAGTACTTC; j_gene: TRBJ2-7; abundance: -; v_gene: TRBV28; d_gene: TRBD2
CDR3aa: CASSGRATDNQPQHF; CDR3nt: TGTGCCAGCAGTGGAAGAGCTACAGACAATCAGCCCCAGCATTTT; j_gene: TRBJ1-5; abundance: -; v_gene: TRBV2; d_gene: -